The clone carrying this T cell receptor beta chain has more than one count but fewer than ten. What it recognizes is unknown. Trimming left V 7 bases short and J 5 bases short, with 11 bases between. Germline-derived CDR1 and CDR2 are SQVTM and ANQGSEA. The CDR3 consists of 11 residues. The data were taken from a study of CD8+CD57+ T cells in acquired aplastic anemia. Study context: Healthy donor CD4+ samples were sequenced to a depth that averaged roughly 10 million reads.

Using genomic DNA as the template, TCR beta VDJ and CDR3 profiling was carried out. TCRdb recomputed calls from the reads with MiXCR, one row per CDR3 protein. The sample holds more than 100,000 distinct CDR3 sequences, around 48% seen once. Study-wide points: Patients did not significantly differ from controls in CD8+ Simpson's diversity. Patients had twenty-nine CD8+ CDR3 sequences in common with controls (the shared set).

This sequence originates from a human donor in good health, serving as a control. Sequenced: sorted CD4+, CD8+, or CD8+CD57+ T cells (not recorded which) from PBMCs. This chain links TRBV29-1 with TRBJ1-2; D possibly corresponds to TRBD1 (6 bases). CDR3 protein: CSAGQLYGYTF. CDR3 in DNA: TGCAGCGCTGGACAGTTATATGGCTACACCTTC. Complete variable domain (other parts from reference TRBV29-1 and TRBJ1-2): SAVISQKPSRDICQRGTSLTIQCQVDSQVTMMFWYRQQPGQSLTLIATANQGSEATYESGFVIDKFPISRPNLTFSTLTVSNMSPEDSSIYLCSAGQLYGYTFGSGTRLTVV.